The next 23 T cell receptor beta chains were all read from a single sample in a study of T cell repertoires in cytomegalovirus infection (dated by TCRdb to between 2018 and 2021). The sequencer listed for this sample is Illumina HiSeq 1500. TCRdb trimmed public reads at Q25 via fastp, called clones via MiXCR and kept in-frame beta chains. All rows with the same CDR3 protein become a single entry with the most common DNA and genes. Across this sample there are 800,000 to 950,000 distinct CDR3 sequences, with approximately 32% seen only once. The ten largest clones capture roughly an eighth of the sample. The treatment or condition label of this sample denotes: in vitro stimulation with specific CMV peptide epitopes to enrich CMV-specific T cells. Their antigens are not known. This specimen consisted of cultured CD8+ T cells from PBMCs, obtained from culture after CMV antigen stimulation. Receptors were obtained from a human donor in good health (CMV status not recorded). Some clones in this sample may be carry-over from other donors' samples.

The rearrangement uses TRBV7-9 and TRBJ2-2; the match to TRBD1 covers 7 bases. Germline V gene lookup returns CDR1 SEHNR and CDR2 FQNEAQ (reference sequence). With V trimmed by 2 bases and J by 5 bases, 5 bases remained unmatched. The CDR3 has 15 residues. As DNA, the CDR3 is TGTGCCAGCAGCTTACGACAGGGAAGAACCGGGGAGCTGTTTTTT. Amino acids: CASSLRQGRTGELFF.

A remark on this clonotype: One junction end disagrees with the germline gene, perhaps due to a read error. This chain links TRBV6-1 with TRBJ1-1; TRBD1 is a possible D gene (6 bases). CDR3 length: 14 amino acids. The germline V gene encodes CDR1 MNHNS and CDR2 SASEGT. The CDR3 DNA reads TGTGCCAACAGTGCGAGGGGACAGAACACTGAAGCTTTCTTT. Its translation: CANSARGQNTEAFF.

The J gene is TRBJ2-1, the V gene TRBV24-1; TRBD2 is a possible D gene (6 bases). Germline V gene lookup returns CDR1 KGHDR and CDR2 SFDVKD. The CDR3 length is 16 residues. Between the trimmed V and J ends, which lost 9 bases and 5 bases, there was a span of 22 bases. In nucleotides, the CDR3 is TGTGCCACCCGGATTAGTTTCCTCGGGGGTAACAATGAGCAGTTCTTC. It translates to CATRISFLGGNNEQFF.

This clonotype showed up many times. Because the CDR3's place on the DNA is in doubt, the DNA is left out and the CDR3 is given as listed by TCRdb. The chain carries TRBV6-2 or TRBV6-3 and TRBJ1-2. CDR1 is MNHEY, CDR2 SVGEGT, per germline. The CDR3 has 13 amino acids, counting both end residues. The CDR3 here is CASSSSGLLSYTF.

Remarks on this clonotype: A junction end diverges from the germline sequence, so it may reflect a read error. The V gene is TRBV7-4, the J gene TRBJ1-1; D unresolved. Germline CDR1 is SGHVT and CDR2 is SQSDAQ. The CDR3 covers 19 residues. The CDR3 spells CTSSLVGQAGPTMNTEAFF. The CDR3 region has the DNA TGTACCAGCAGCTTAGTAGGTCAAGCAGGCCCTACTATGAACACTGAAGCTTTCTTT.

The chain carries TRBV27 and TRBJ2-7; 8 bases are shared with TRBD2. V lost 5 bases and J lost 9; bases outside the gene matches: 15. The CDR3 spans 15 residues. Germline V CDR1 and CDR2: MNHEY, SMNVEV (reference sequence). CDR3 loop: CASSPGAGGLRGQYV. The CDR3 DNA is TGTGCCAGCAGTCCGGGGGCGGGGGGTCTACGTGGGCAGTACGTC.

The chain is built from TRBV4-1 and TRBJ2-1; TRBD2 matches at 10 bases. V gave up 6 bases and J gave up 0 bases; unmatched junction bases: 5. The CDR3 runs 16 residues. In germline, CDR1 is MGHRA, CDR2 YSYEKL. Here the CDR3 DNA reads TGCGCCAGCAGACCACTAGCGGGATCCTCCTACAATGAGCAGTTCTTC. Encoded protein: CASRPLAGSSYNEQFF.

The chain combines TRBV28 with TRBJ2-7, with TRBD2 matching over 10 bases. V was clipped by 6 bases and J by 3 bases; unmatched bases: 11. The CDR3 contains 16 residues. Germline CDR1 reads MDHEN; CDR2 reads SYDVKM. In DNA form, the CDR3 reads TGTGCCAGCAGATCAGGGGGCAGCGGGGGGGTCTACGAGCAGTACGTC. This gives the protein CASRSGGSGGVYEQYV.

This clonotype was detected many times. The V and J genes are TRBV7-2 and TRBJ2-3; 8 bases line up with TRBD2. This CDR3 is 13 amino acids long. The V gene end was trimmed by 10 bases and the J gene end by 6 bases; junction bases not matched to a gene: 9. Germline CDR1 is SGHTA and CDR2 is FQGNSA. The CDR3 reads CAIPARGGDTQYF. The CDR3 nucleotides are TGTGCCATTCCGGCCCGGGGGGGCGATACGCAGTATTTT.

The J gene is TRBJ2-7, the V gene TRBV12-3 or TRBV12-4; possibly TRBD2 for D (5 bases). This CDR3 has 14 residues. Trimming removed 3 bases at V and 0 bases at J, with 9 bases between. The CDR3 DNA is TGTGCCAGCAGTTTCGTGGGGAGCTCCTACGAGCAGTACTTC. Protein: CASSFVGSSYEQYF.

The chain recombines TRBV7-9 with TRBJ2-5; D unresolved. CDR1 is SEHNR and CDR2 is FQNEAQ in the germline V gene (reference sequence). Between the trimmed V and J ends, which lost 5 bases and 0 bases, there was a span of 7 bases. The CDR3 extends over 13 amino acids. This CDR3 reads CASSRSNQETQYF. The CDR3 DNA reads TGTGCCAGCAGCCGTTCTAACCAAGAGACCCAGTACTTC. The full variable domain, completed using reference TRBV7-9 and TRBJ2-5, is DTGVSQNPRHKITKRGQNVTFRCDPISEHNRLYWYRQTLGQGPEFLTYFQNEAQLEKSRLLSDRFSAERPKGSFSTLEIQRTEQGDSAMYLCASSRSNQETQYFGPGTRLLVL.

V is TRBV7-9 and J is TRBJ1-1, with TRBD1 as a possible D gene (5 bases). V was shortened by 1 base and J by 12 bases, with 12 bases between the two germline ends. Germline lookup yields CDR1 SEHNR and CDR2 FQNEAQ (reference sequence). CDR3 length: 12 amino acids. The DNA for the CDR3 is TGTGCCAGCAGCTTAGGCGTCAGGGATTCTTTCTTT. This sequence encodes CASSLGVRDSFF.

This clonotype was counted ten times or more. V and J are TRBV7-2 and TRBJ1-4; 11 positions match TRBD1. The ends lost 6 bases at V and 8 bases at J; junction bases unmatched: 8. The CDR3 runs 15 residues. The germline V gene has CDR1 SGHTA and CDR2 FQGNSA. DNA of the CDR3: TGTGCCAGCAGATCCGGACAGGGGGCCCGGGAAAAACTGTTTTTT. Its translation is CASRSGQGAREKLFF.

The chain recombines TRBV18 with TRBJ2-7, with 10 bases aligning to TRBD1. The CDR3 has 15 residues. Germline V gives CDR1 KGHSH, CDR2 LQKENI. V gave up 5 bases and J gave up 3 bases; unmatched junction bases: 7. CDR3 DNA sequence: TGTGCCAGCTCAGGAACCGGGACAGGGGACTACGAGCAGTACTTC. Its protein product is CASSGTGTGDYEQYF.

The sample holds many counts of this clonotype. CDR3 protein: CASSLARELEPQHF. The DNA of the CDR3 is TGTGCCAGCAGCTTAGCCAGGGAATTGGAGCCCCAGCATTTT. The gene calls are TRBV7-6 and TRBJ1-5; D might be TRBD1 (5 bases). Germline CDR1 SGHVS, CDR2 FNYEAQ. The length of the CDR3 is 14 residues. The V gene lost 0 bases and the J gene lost 8 bases, with 11 bases spanning the gap.

The V call is TRBV4-1, the J call TRBJ1-2, with 10 bases fitting TRBD1. Germline V lookup: CDR1 MGHRA, CDR2 YSYEKL. This CDR3 is built from 15 residues. Germline trimming cut 1 base from V and 7 bases from J; bases unmatched to any gene: 6. CDR3 nucleotides: TGCGCCAGCAGCCAAGGTCCGGGACAGGGGTTTGGCTACACCTTC. Its translation is CASSQGPGQGFGYTF.

This clonotype was seen more than once but under ten times. The rearrangement joins TRBV7-6 to TRBJ1-3, with D possibly being TRBD1 (5 bases). In germline, CDR1 is SGHVS, CDR2 FNYEAQ. The CDR3 length is 16 residues. Trimming stripped 5 bases from V and 0 bases from J, with 14 bases between. CDR3 coding DNA: TGTGCCAGCAGCACCGGGCAGGGATTCTCTGGAAACACCATATATTTT. This translates into CASSTGQGFSGNTIYF.

This chain uses TRBV27 with TRBJ2-3, with no clear D. The CDR3 contains 14 residues. Trimming pared 4 bases from V and 0 bases from J, leaving 8 bases between. CDR1 MNHEY and CDR2 SMNVEV come from the germline V gene (reference sequence). This CDR3 reads CASSSLSSTDTQYF. CDR3 coding DNA: TGTGCCAGCAGTTCCCTATCCAGCACAGATACGCAGTATTTT.

The chain couples TRBV28 to TRBJ2-3; no definite D call. The V end was cut by 5 bases, the J end by 0 bases, with 12 bases between. The length of the CDR3 is 15 residues. The germline V gene encodes CDR1 MDHEN and CDR2 SYDVKM. DNA of the CDR3: TGTGCCAGCAGTCCCCTATGGAGCAGCACAGATACGCAGTATTTT. As protein: CASSPLWSSTDTQYF.

This clonotype was observed a few times. The chain combines TRBV24-1 with TRBJ2-1; 7 bases match TRBD1. Germline CDR1 and CDR2: KGHDR and SFDVKD. CDR3 size: 15 residues. The J segment lost 5 bases and the V segment lost 2 bases, leaving 5 bases of the junction unmatched. The CDR3 here is CATSDSLDRHNEQFF. In DNA form, the CDR3 reads TGTGCCACCAGTGATTCTCTGGACAGGCACAATGAGCAGTTCTTC.

This rearrangement joins TRBV29-1 to TRBJ1-1; D ambiguous. CDR1 SQVTM and CDR2 ANQGSEA come from the germline V gene. The CDR3 sequence is 13 residues long. V lost 3 bases, J lost 6 bases, and 14 bases lay in between. CDR3 amino acids: CSVEADGWAEAFF. The CDR3 region has the DNA TGCAGCGTTGAGGCGGACGGGTGGGCTGAAGCTTTCTTT. Complete variable domain (other parts from reference TRBV29-1 and TRBJ1-1): SAVISQKPSRDICQRGTSLTIQCQVDSQVTMMFWYRQQPGQSLTLIATANQGSEATYESGFVIDKFPISRPNLTFSTLTVSNMSPEDSSIYLCSVEADGWAEAFFGQGTRLTVV.

The table lists this clonotype with a few counts. The V and J genes are TRBV7-2 and TRBJ2-3; D possibly corresponds to TRBD2 (7 bases). Germline V gene lookup returns CDR1 SGHTA and CDR2 FQGNSA. There are 15 residues in the CDR3. Trimming shortened V by 1 base and J by 6 bases, and 14 bases separated the two germline ends. The CDR3 bases are TGTGCCAGCAGCTTAGGCGGGGGCCTGGGGGATACGCAGTATTTT. This encodes CASSLGGGLGDTQYF.

There are a few counts of this clonotype. The rearrangement links TRBV7-9 to TRBJ1-4; 7 positions agree with TRBD1. The CDR3 is 12 amino acids. From germline, CDR1 is SEHNR and CDR2 FQNEAQ (reference sequence). The DNA of the CDR3 is TGTGCTACAGGACAGGACAATGAAAAACTGTTTTTT. Its translation: CATGQDNEKLFF.